One and the same sample provided the 9 T cell receptor beta chains below, sequenced in a study of T cells after somatic rescue of genetic block. TCRdb's table, derived via immunoSEQ multiplex PCR, lists solely in-frame clones and lacks some. Among under 150,000 clones listed, just over 90% were seen once. Input material: peripheral blood mononuclear cells (PBMCs). These receptor sequences come from a woman aged 18-35 years.

The CDR3 reads CASSPTGNEGAFF. In nucleotides, the CDR3 is TGTGCCAGCAGCCCGACAGGAAATGAGGGGGCTTTCTTT. The gene calls are TRBV7-2 and TRBJ1-1; tentative D call: TRBD1 (6 bases). V lost 5 bases, J lost 11 bases, and 18 bases lay in between. CDR3 length: 13 amino acids. The germline V gene has CDR1 SGHTA and CDR2 FQGNSA.

The V gene is TRBV7-3, the J gene TRBJ2-2; 13 bases are a match to TRBD2. The CDR3 extends over 15 amino acids. Germline-derived CDR1 and CDR2 are SGHTA and FQGTGA. With V trimmed by 3 bases and J by 6 bases, 1 base remained unmatched. CDR3 amino acids: CASSFGTSGAGELFF. The CDR3 DNA reads as TGTGCCAGCAGCTTCGGGACTAGCGGGGCCGGGGAGCTGTTTTTT.

The chain is built from TRBV2 and TRBJ2-3; unclear D gene. Trimming stripped 5 bases from V and 1 base from J, with 4 bases between. CDR3 length equals 12 residues. The germline CDR1 and CDR2 sequences are SNHLY and FYNNEI. CDR3 sequence reads: CASSWGTDTQYF. Written as DNA, the CDR3 is TGTGCCAGCAGTTGGGGCACAGATACGCAGTATTTT.

This chain joins TRBV15 and TRBJ1-5; no clear D gene. Trimming stripped 0 bases from V and 6 bases from J, with 3 bases between. Germline V gene lookup returns CDR1 LNHNV and CDR2 YYDKDF (reference sequence). The CDR3 covers 12 residues. In DNA, the CDR3 is TGTGCCACCAGCAGAGATCGTCAGCCCCAGCATTTT. Its protein product is CATSRDRQPQHF.

The DNA of the CDR3 is TGTGCCAGCAGCACTCTTGACTGGACGCGGCCAAATTCACCCCTCCACTTT. This translates into CASSTLDWTRPNSPLHF. This chain joins TRBV9 and TRBJ1-6; D remains ambiguous. Trimming shortened V by 4 bases and J by 7 bases, and 21 bases separated the two germline ends. This CDR3 is 17 amino acids long. CDR1 is SGDLS and CDR2 is YYNGEE in the germline V gene.

This clone was observed a single time. The chain is built from TRBV2 and TRBJ1-2; 11 positions match TRBD1. The CDR3 has 15 residues. Per the germline V gene, CDR1 is SNHLY and CDR2 is FYNNEI. V dropped 5 bases and J dropped 8; count of bases not matched to a gene: 10. The chain's CDR3 is CASSTTPGTGGGYTF. The CDR3 nucleotides are TGTGCCAGCAGTACCACCCCCGGGACAGGGGGAGGCTACACCTTC.

The gene calls are TRBV7-2 and TRBJ1-2; D is unresolved. The CDR3 has 13 residues. The V end lost 2 bases, the J end lost 4 bases, and 8 bases lay between the germline ends. Looked up from germline, CDR1 is SGHTA and CDR2 is FQGNSA. CDR3 in DNA: TGTGCCAGCAGCTTACCCAGCCCCTATGGCTACACCTTC. Its translation is CASSLPSPYGYTF.

The gene calls are TRBV7-9 and TRBJ1-1; D is undetermined. The CDR3 contains 13 residues. V was cut by 3 bases and J by 1 base, with 6 bases left in between. CDR1 and CDR2 (germline): SEHNR, FQNEAQ (reference sequence). The CDR3 sequence is CASSFAGNTEAFF. DNA for the CDR3: TGTGCCAGCAGCTTTGCAGGGAACACTGAAGCTTTCTTT.

This chain uses TRBV9 with TRBJ2-5; D is perhaps TRBD1 or TRBD2 (5 bases each). V gave up 0 bases and J gave up 5 bases, with 11 bases separating them. Germline CDR1 SGDLS, CDR2 YYNGEE. CDR3 length: 14 residues. The CDR3 DNA reads TGTGCCAGCAGCGTAGGAGGGGCAACTGAGACCCAGTACTTC. Translation gives CASSVGGATETQYF.